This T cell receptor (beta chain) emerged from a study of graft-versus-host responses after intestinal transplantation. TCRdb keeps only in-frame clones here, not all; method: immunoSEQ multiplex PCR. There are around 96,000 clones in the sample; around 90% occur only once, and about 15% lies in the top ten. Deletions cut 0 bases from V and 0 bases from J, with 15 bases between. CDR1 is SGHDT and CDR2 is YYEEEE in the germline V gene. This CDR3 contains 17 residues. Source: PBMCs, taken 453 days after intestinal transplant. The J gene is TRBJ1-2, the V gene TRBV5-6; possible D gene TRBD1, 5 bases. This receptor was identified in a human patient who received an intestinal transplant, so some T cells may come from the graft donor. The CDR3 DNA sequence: TGTGCCAGCAGCTTGGGGAACAGGCTCCCGGCTAACTATGGCTACACCTTC. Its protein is CASSLGNRLPANYGYTF.